Listed below are T cell receptor beta chains from one sample, sequenced in a study of blood T cell repertoires in COVID-19. The method was immunoSEQ multiplex PCR; TCRdb's version includes in-frame clones alone and lacks a portion of them. Counted here are 250,000 to 300,000 clones, about 85% occurring once; the ten biggest clones make up 3.5% to 5%. Source material: peripheral blood. Every receptor here comes from a man aged 60 to 75 with acute or convalescent COVID-19. The CDR3 runs from the conserved cysteine through the conserved F or W. The order of the fields is CDR3 protein, CDR3 DNA, D gene, CDR3 length, V gene, J gene, clone size. The D gene is left open where the match is weak. A row's size may be missing; if present it is once, few, many or a size class.

CDR3 protein: CASSLEQGVAFF; CDR3 DNA: TGCGCCAGCAGCTTGGAACAGGGAGTAGCTTTCTTT; D gene: .; CDR3 length: 12; V gene: TRBV5-1; J gene: TRBJ1-1; clone size: once
CDR3 protein: CASSLGQGKNIQYF; CDR3 DNA: TGTGCCAGCAGCCTGGGACAGGGGAAAAACATTCAGTACTTC; D gene: TRBD1; CDR3 length: 14; V gene: TRBV14; J gene: TRBJ2-4; clone size: once
CDR3 protein: CASRSGGYTQYF; CDR3 DNA: TGTGCCAGCAGGTCCGGGGGTTATACGCAGTATTTT; D gene: .; CDR3 length: 12; V gene: TRBV12-3/TRBV12-4; J gene: TRBJ2-3; clone size: .
CDR3 protein: CASSSDYNEQFF; CDR3 DNA: TGTGCCAGTAGCAGCGATTACAATGAGCAGTTCTTC; D gene: .; CDR3 length: 12; V gene: TRBV9; J gene: TRBJ2-1; clone size: .
CDR3 protein: CASSRLAGGSEQYF; CDR3 DNA: TGTGCCAGCAGTCGACTAGCGGGAGGTTCCGAGCAGTACTTC; D gene: TRBD2; CDR3 length: 14; V gene: TRBV27; J gene: TRBJ2-7; clone size: .
CDR3 protein: CASSYFRLAGAGGELFF; CDR3 DNA: TGTGCCAGCAGTTACTTTCGACTAGCGGGAGCGGGCGGGGAGCTGTTTTTT; D gene: TRBD2; CDR3 length: 17; V gene: TRBV6-2/TRBV6-3; J gene: TRBJ2-2; clone size: .
CDR3 protein: CREKVWGLQTQYF; CDR3 DNA: TGTCGCGAGAAAGTTTGGGGACTACAGACCCAGTACTTC; D gene: TRBD2; CDR3 length: 13; V gene: TRBV19; J gene: TRBJ2-5; clone size: .
CDR3 protein: CASIERFTDTQYF; CDR3 DNA: TGTGCCAGTATAGAGCGGTTCACAGATACGCAGTATTTT; D gene: .; CDR3 length: 13; V gene: TRBV19; J gene: TRBJ2-3; clone size: once
CDR3 protein: CASRLPSGQRYNEQFF; CDR3 DNA: TGTGCCAGCAGGCTACCTAGCGGTCAAAGATACAATGAGCAGTTCTTC; D gene: TRBD2; CDR3 length: 16; V gene: TRBV7-2; J gene: TRBJ2-1; clone size: .
CDR3 protein: CASSPRDRSYGYTF; CDR3 DNA: TGTGCCAGCAGCCCTCGGGACAGAAGCTATGGCTACACCTTC; D gene: TRBD1; CDR3 length: 14; V gene: TRBV2; J gene: TRBJ1-2; clone size: .
CDR3 protein: CASSQLAGAGEQYF; CDR3 DNA: TGTGCCAGCAGTCAACTAGCGGGAGCTGGTGAGCAGTACTTC; D gene: TRBD2; CDR3 length: 14; V gene: TRBV11-2; J gene: TRBJ2-7; clone size: .
CDR3 protein: CASSPPQGALGNTIYF; CDR3 DNA: TGTGCCAGCTCACCACCCCAGGGGGCGCTAGGAAACACCATATATTTT; D gene: TRBD1; CDR3 length: 16; V gene: TRBV18; J gene: TRBJ1-3; clone size: .
CDR3 protein: CATSDATSGGGDTQYF; CDR3 DNA: TGTGCCACCAGTGACGCGACTAGCGGGGGGGGAGATACGCAGTATTTT; D gene: TRBD2; CDR3 length: 16; V gene: TRBV24-1; J gene: TRBJ2-3; clone size: .